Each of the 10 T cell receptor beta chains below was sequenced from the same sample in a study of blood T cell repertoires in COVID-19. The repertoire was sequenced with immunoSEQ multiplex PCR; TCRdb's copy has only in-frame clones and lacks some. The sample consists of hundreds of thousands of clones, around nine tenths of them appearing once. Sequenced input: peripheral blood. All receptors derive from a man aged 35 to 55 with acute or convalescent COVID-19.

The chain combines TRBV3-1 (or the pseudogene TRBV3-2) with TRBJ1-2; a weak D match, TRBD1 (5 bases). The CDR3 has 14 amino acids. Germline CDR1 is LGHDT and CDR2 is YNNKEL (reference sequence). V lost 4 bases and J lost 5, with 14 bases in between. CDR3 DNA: TGTGCCAGCAGCCCCCACCCCGGGGGGTATGGCTACACCTTC. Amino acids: CASSPHPGGYGYTF.

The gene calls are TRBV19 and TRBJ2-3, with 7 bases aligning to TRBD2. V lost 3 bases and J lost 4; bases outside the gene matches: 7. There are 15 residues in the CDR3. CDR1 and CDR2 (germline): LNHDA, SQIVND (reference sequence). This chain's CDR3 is CASSIGQGGPDTQYF. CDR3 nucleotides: TGTGCCAGTAGTATCGGGCAGGGAGGGCCAGATACGCAGTATTTT.

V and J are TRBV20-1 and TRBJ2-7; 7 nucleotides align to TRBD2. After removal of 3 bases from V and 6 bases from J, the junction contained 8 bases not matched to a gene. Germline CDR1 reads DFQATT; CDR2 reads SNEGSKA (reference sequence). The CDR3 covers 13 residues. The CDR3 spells CSASVGLVGEQYF. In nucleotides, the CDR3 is TGCAGTGCTAGTGTTGGACTAGTAGGCGAGCAGTACTTC.

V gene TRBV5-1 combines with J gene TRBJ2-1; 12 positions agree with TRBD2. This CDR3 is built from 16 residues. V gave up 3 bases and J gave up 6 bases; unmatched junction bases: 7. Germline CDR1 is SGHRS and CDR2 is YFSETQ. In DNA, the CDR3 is TGCGCCAGCAGCTCGTCCCTAGCGGGAGGGTCCAATGAGCAGTTCTTC. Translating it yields CASSSSLAGGSNEQFF.

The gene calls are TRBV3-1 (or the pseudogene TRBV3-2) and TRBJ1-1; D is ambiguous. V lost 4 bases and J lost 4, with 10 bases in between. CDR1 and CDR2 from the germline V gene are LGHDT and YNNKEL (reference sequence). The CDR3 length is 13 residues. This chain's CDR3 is CASSPAAVTEAFF. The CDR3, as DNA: TGTGCCAGCAGCCCAGCGGCGGTCACTGAAGCTTTCTTT.

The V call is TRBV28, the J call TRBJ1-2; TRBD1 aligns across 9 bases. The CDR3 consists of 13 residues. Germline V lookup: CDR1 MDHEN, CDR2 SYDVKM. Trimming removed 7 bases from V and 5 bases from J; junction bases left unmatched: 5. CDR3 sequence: CASTTTGGYGYTF. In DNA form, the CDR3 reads TGTGCCAGCACGACGACAGGGGGGTATGGCTACACCTTC.

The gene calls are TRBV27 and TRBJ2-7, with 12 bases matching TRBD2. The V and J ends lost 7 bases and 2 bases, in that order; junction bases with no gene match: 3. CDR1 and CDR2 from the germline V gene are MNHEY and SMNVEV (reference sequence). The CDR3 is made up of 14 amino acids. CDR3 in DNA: TGTGCCAGCACGCCTAGCGGGAGGGCCTACGAGCAGTACTTC. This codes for CASTPSGRAYEQYF.

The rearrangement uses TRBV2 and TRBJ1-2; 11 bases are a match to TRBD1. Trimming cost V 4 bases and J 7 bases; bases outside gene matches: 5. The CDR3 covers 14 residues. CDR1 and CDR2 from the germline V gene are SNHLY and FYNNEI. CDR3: CASSGTGGSSGYTF. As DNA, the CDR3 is TGTGCCAGCAGTGGGACAGGGGGCTCCTCTGGCTACACCTTC.

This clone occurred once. The CDR3, as DNA: TGTGCCAGTAGTCCCCCCGGGGGTATGGATACGCAGTATTTT. Its protein product is CASSPPGGMDTQYF. This chain joins TRBV19 and TRBJ2-3, with D maybe TRBD2 (6 bases). This CDR3 comprises 14 residues. Trimming removed 5 bases from V and 6 bases from J, with 15 bases in between. Germline V lookup: CDR1 LNHDA, CDR2 SQIVND (reference sequence).

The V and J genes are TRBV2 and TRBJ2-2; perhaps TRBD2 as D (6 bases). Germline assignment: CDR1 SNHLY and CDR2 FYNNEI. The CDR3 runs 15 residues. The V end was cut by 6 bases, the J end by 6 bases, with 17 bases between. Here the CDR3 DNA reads TGTGCCAGCAGCTCAGGGAGGTTGGCCCCCGGGGAGCTGTTTTTT. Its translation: CASSSGRLAPGELFF.